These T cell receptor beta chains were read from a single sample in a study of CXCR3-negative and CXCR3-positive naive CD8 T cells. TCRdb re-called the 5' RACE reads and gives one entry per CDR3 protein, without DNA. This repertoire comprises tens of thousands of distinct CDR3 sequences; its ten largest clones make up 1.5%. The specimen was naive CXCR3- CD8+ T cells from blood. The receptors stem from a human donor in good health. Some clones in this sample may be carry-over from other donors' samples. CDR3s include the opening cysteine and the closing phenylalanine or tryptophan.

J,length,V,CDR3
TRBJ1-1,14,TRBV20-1,CSARDFTGQGGAFF
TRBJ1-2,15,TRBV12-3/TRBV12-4,CASSLWEQGPYGYTF
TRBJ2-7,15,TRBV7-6,CASSLGASGGGEQYF
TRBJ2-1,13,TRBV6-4,CASSDSGAAEQFF
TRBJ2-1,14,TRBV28,CASSLSDSYNEQFF
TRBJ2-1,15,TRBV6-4,CASSGTSGGYNEQFF
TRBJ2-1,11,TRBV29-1,CSVDRENEQFF
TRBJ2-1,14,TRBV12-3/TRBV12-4,CASTPSGGYNEQFF
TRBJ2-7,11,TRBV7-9,CASSHSYEQYF
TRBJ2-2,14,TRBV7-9,CASRGQGDTGELFF
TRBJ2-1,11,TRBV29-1,CSVGGMNEQFF
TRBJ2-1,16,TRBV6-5,CASSYSILRQGNEQFF
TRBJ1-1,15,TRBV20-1,CSAREEGGTGTEAFF
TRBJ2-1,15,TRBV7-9,CASSEGQGTYNEQFF
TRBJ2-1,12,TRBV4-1,CASSHPGNEQFF
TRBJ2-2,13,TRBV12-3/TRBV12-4,CASNLGAPGELFF
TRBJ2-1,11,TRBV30,CAWSGGNEQFF
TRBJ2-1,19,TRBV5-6,CASGSRDRGLLADIGEQFF
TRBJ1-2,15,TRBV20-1,CSARAWTETNYGYTF